This entry concerns a single TCR beta chain. Its antigen is as yet unknown. These data are taken from a study of vaccination and CD4 T cells after COVID-19. The overall study: Two-dose vaccination with either BNT162b2 or mRNA-1273 was given to participants. Whole-study findings and limits: Vaccine-specific clones in convalescent patients were spike mono-reactive in 304 of 307 cases.

The CDR3 has 12 amino acids. Trimming shortened V by 5 bases and J by 7 bases, and 11 bases separated the two germline ends. Germline V gives CDR1 MNHNS, CDR2 SASEGT. Treatment in this sample: roughly 10-day PBMC culture with coronavirus spike peptide pools or control peptides (ViraFEST assay). PBMC cultures, at a few million cells per well, received approximately 9.1 IU/ml IL-2 and approximately 10 ug/ml peptide pools. The Oncomine TCR Beta short-read assay was applied to DNA of cultured CD4+ T cells. MiXCR was run by TCRdb on the PCR reads, yielding one entry per CDR3 protein. The table has 15,000 to 20,000 distinct CDR3 sequences, roughly two fifths seen once.

This receptor was taken from a human donor who had recovered from COVID-19. Specimen: CD4+ T cells from blood, cultured in vitro, collected after SARS-CoV-2 vaccination. The chain joins TRBV6-1 to TRBJ1-2; D is uncertain. The CDR3 spells CASSPRFGGYTF. The CDR3 DNA reads as TGTGCCAGCAGTCCCCGTTTTGGTGGCTACACCTTC.